This TCR beta chain was captured by sequencing in a study of T cell responses to AZD1222 COVID-19 vaccine. CDR3 length equals 14 residues. V was trimmed by 2 bases and J by 4 bases, leaving 8 bases between them. CDR1 and CDR2 (germline): SGHTA, FQGNSA. Study-wide points: Increases in Spike-specific TCR breadth and depth were seen after two AZD1222 doses.

With respect to this clone: Its antigen is not known.

Some clones are missing from TCRdb's copy, which holds only in-frame ones; the method was immunoSEQ multiplex PCR. The data hold roughly 120,000 clones, with around 90% observed a single time. The material sequenced was peripheral blood, taken 28 days after the second dose of the MenACWY control vaccine. The chain carries TRBV7-2 and TRBJ2-2; the D is unclear. The origin of this receptor is an adult who received the MenACWY meningococcal vaccine as a control. The CDR3 region is CASSLLGSTGELFF. The DNA for the CDR3 is TGTGCCAGCAGCTTATTAGGCTCCACCGGGGAGCTGTTTTTT.